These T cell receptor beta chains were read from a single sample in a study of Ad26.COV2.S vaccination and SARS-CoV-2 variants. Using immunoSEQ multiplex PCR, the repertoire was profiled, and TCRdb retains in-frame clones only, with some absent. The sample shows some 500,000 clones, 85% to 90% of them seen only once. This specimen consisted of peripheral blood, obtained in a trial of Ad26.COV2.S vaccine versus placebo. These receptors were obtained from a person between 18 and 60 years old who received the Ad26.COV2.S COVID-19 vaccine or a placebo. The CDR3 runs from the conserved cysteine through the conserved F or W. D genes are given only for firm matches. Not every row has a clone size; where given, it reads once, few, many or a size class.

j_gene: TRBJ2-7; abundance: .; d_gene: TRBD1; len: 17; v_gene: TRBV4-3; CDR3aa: CASSQNWGPGQGYEQYF; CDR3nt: TGCGCCAGCAGCCAAAATTGGGGGCCGGGACAGGGCTACGAGCAGTACTTC
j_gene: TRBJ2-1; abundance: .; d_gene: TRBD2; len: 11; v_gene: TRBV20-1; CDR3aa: CSASRGGRGFF; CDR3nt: TGCAGTGCAAGTCGGGGCGGGAGGGGGTTCTTC
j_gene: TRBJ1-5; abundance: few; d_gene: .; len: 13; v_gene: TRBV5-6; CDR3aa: CASSFSGLGPQHF; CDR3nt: TGTGCCAGCAGCTTCTCTGGGTTGGGGCCCCAGCATTTT
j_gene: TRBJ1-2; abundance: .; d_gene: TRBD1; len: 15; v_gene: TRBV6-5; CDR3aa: CASSFVRDRVSGYTF; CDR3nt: TGTGCCAGCAGTTTTGTACGGGACAGGGTGTCTGGCTACACCTTC
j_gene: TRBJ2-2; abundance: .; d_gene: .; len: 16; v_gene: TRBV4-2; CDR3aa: CASSHILGANTGELFF; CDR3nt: TGTGCCAGCAGCCACATCCTCGGGGCGAACACCGGGGAGCTGTTTTTT
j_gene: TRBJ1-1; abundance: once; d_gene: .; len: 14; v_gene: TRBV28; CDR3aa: CASSLASAYTEAFF; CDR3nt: TGTGCCAGCAGTTTAGCGTCGGCCTACACTGAAGCTTTCTTT
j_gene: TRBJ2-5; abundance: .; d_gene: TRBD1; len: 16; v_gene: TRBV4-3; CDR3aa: CASSQGLGTAQETQYF; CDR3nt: TGCGCCAGCAGCCAAGGGCTTGGGACAGCTCAAGAGACCCAGTACTTC
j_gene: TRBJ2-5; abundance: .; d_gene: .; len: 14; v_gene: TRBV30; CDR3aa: CAWSTRQAQETQYF; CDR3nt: TGTGCCTGGAGTACTCGACAGGCTCAAGAGACCCAGTACTTC
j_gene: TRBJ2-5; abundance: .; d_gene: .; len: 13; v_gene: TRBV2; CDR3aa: CASRSGPGETQYF; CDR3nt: TGTGCCAGCCGTTCGGGACCCGGAGAGACCCAGTACTTC
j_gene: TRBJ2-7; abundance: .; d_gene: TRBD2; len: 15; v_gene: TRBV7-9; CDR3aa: CASSLLTSGDYEQYF; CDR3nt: TGTGCCAGCAGCTTACTCACTAGCGGCGACTACGAGCAGTACTTC
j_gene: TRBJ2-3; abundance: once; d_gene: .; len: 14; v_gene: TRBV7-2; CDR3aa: CASSITWTVDTQYF; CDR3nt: TGTGCCAGCAGCATCACCTGGACGGTAGATACGCAGTATTTT
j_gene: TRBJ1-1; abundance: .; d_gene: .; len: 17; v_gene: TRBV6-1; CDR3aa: CASSARGRLWGSTEAFF; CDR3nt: TGTGCCAGCAGTGCCCGCGGTCGGTTGTGGGGAAGCACTGAAGCTTTCTTT
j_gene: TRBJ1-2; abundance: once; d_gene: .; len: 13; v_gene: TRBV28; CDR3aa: CASSLASNYGYTF; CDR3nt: TGTGCCAGCAGTTTGGCCAGTAACTATGGCTACACCTTC
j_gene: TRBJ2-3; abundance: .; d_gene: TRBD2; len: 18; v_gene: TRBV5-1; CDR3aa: CASSFTISAGDYTDTQYF; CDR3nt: TGCGCCAGCAGCTTTACTATCTCAGCGGGGGATTACACAGATACGCAGTATTTT
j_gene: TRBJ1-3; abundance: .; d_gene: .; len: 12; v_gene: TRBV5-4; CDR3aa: CASSRAGNTIYF; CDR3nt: TGTGCCAGCAGCCGGGCAGGAAACACCATATATTTT
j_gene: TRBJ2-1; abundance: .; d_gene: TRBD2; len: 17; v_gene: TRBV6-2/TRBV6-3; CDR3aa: CASSYGGRAGLYNEQFF; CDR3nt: TGTGCCAGCAGTTACGGTGGGAGAGCGGGGCTATACAATGAGCAGTTCTTC
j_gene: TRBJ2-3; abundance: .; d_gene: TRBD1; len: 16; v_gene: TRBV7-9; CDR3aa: CASSSGTGSSTDTQYF; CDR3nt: TGTGCCAGCAGCTCAGGGACAGGCTCTAGCACAGATACGCAGTATTTT
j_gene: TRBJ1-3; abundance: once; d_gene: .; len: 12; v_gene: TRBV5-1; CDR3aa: CASSPGGNTIYF; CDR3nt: TGCGCCAGCAGCCCCGGGGGAAACACCATATATTTT
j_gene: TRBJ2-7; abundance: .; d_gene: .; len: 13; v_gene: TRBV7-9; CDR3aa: CASSLGRTYEQYF; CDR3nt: TGTGCCAGCAGCTTAGGGCGCACCTACGAGCAGTACTTC
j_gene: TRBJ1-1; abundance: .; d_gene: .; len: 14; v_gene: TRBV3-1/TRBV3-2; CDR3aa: CASTSRGRETEAFF; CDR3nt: TGTGCCAGCACCTCTAGGGGCAGGGAAACTGAAGCTTTCTTT
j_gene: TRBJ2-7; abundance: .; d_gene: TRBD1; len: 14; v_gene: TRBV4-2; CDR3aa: CASSQGQGDYEQYF; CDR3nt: TGTGCCAGCAGCCAAGGACAGGGTGACTACGAGCAGTACTTC
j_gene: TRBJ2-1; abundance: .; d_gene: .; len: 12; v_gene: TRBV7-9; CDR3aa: CASSPPGGEQFF; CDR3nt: TGTGCCAGCAGCCCACCTGGGGGTGAGCAGTTCTTC
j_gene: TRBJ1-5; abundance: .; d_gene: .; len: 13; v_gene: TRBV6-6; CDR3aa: CASRVQVPQPQHF; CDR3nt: TGTGCCAGCCGAGTACAGGTTCCCCAGCCCCAGCATTTT
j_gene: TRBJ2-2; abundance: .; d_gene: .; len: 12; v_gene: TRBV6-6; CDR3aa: CASSYSQGEMFF; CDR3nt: TGTGCCAGCAGTTACTCCCAGGGAGAGATGTTTTTT
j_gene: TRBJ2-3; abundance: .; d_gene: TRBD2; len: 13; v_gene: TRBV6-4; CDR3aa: CASSPELRTSLHF; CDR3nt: TGTGCCAGCAGTCCCGAACTGCGGACTAGTTTGCATTTT
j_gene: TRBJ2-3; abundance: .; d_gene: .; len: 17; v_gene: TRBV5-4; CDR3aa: CASSLDPLSTSTDTQYF; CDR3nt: TGTGCCAGCAGCTTGGATCCCCTTTCGACTAGCACAGATACGCAGTATTTT
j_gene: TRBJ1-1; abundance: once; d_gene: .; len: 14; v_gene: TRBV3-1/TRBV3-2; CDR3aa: CASSASDRRTEAFF; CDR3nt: TGTGCCAGCAGCGCAAGTGATAGGAGGACTGAAGCTTTCTTT
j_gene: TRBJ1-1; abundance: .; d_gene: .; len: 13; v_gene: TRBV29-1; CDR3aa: CSVRAYGGTEAFF; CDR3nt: TGCAGCGTCCGGGCCTATGGGGGCACTGAAGCTTTCTTT
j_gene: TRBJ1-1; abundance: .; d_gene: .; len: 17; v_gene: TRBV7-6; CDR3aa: CASSPGLRGIRNTEAFF; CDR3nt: TGTGCCAGCAGCCCGGGACTAAGGGGTATTAGGAACACTGAAGCTTTCTTT
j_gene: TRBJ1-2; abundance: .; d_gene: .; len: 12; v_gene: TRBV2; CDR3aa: CASSEGTYGYTF; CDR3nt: TGTGCCAGCAGTGAGGGGACCTATGGCTACACCTTC
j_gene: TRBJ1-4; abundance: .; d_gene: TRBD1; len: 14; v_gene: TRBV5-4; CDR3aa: CASSPGQGTEKLFF; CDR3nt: TGTGCCAGCAGCCCCGGACAGGGAACTGAAAAACTGTTTTTT
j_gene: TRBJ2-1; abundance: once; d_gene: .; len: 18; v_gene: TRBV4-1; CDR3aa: CASSQEGHGYVSYNEQFF; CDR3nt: TGCGCCAGCAGCCAAGAGGGACACGGTTATGTATCCTACAATGAGCAGTTCTTC
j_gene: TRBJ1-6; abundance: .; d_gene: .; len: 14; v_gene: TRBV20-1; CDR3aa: CSASLGIEESPLHF; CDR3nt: TGCAGTGCTAGTTTAGGGATTGAGGAGTCACCCCTCCACTTT
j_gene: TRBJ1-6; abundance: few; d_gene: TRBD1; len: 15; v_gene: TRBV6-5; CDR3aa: CASSYSGTGGSPLHF; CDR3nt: TGTGCCAGCAGTTACTCGGGGACAGGGGGTTCACCCCTCCACTTT
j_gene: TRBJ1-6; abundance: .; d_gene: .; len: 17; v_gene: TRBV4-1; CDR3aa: CASSQDLSLGRNSPLHF; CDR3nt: TGCGCCAGCAGCCAAGATCTAAGCCTCGGCAGAAATTCACCCCTCCACTTT
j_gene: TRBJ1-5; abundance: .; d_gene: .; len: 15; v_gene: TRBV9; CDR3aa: CASSVAQPSNQPQHF; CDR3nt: TGTGCCAGCAGCGTAGCACAGCCGAGCAATCAGCCCCAGCATTTT
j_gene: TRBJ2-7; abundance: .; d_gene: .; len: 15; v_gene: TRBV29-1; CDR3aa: CSVEALSLSGYEQYF; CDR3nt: TGCAGCGTTGAGGCGTTGTCCCTTAGTGGCTACGAGCAGTACTTC
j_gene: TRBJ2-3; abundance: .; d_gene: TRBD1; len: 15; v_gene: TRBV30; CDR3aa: CAWVLRDRGTDTQYF; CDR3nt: TGTGCCTGGGTACTCCGGGACAGGGGCACAGATACGCAGTATTTT
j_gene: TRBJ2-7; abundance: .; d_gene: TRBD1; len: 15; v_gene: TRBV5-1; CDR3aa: CASSSKPGQGYEQYF; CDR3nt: TGCGCCAGCAGCTCAAAACCGGGACAGGGCTACGAGCAGTACTTC
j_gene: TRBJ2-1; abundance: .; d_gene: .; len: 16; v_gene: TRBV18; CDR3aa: CASSPRSLSSYNEQFF; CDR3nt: TGTGCCAGCTCACCCCGATCGCTCAGCTCCTACAATGAGCAGTTCTTC
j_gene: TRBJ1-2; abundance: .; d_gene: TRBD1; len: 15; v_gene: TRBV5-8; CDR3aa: CASSLRTGAIYGYTF; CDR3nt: TGTGCCAGCAGCTTGCGGACAGGGGCCATCTATGGCTACACCTTC
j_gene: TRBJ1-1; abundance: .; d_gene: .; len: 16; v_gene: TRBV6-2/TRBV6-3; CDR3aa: CASSYGSQTHGTEAFF; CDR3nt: TGTGCCAGCAGTTACGGGTCCCAGACACACGGCACTGAAGCTTTCTTT
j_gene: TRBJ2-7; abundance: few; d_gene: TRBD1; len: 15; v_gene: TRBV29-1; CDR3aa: CSVEDLERGRYEQYF; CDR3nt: TGCAGCGTTGAAGATCTGGAGAGGGGGCGTTACGAGCAGTACTTC
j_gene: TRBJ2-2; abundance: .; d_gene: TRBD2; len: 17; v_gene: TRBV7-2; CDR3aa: CASSSLASGTNTGELFF; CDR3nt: TGTGCCAGCAGCTCCCTGGCTAGCGGGACCAACACCGGGGAGCTGTTTTTT
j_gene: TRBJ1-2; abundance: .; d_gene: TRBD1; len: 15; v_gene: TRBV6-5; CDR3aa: CASSWGQGGNYGYTF; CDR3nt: TGTGCCAGCAGTTGGGGACAGGGCGGAAACTATGGCTACACCTTC